This record covers a single T cell receptor (beta chain). Its specificity is unknown. Sequencing used immunoSEQ multiplex PCR; TCRdb keeps in-frame clones, though not all of them. The sample lists over a million clones; roughly 96% were seen once. The sample comes from a study of shared clonotypes between healthy human individuals. The study, taken as a whole, reports: Generally, naive subsets came out with larger estimated richness than memory subsets.

Per the germline V gene, CDR1 is SGHAT and CDR2 is FQNNGV. Germline trimming cut 5 bases from V and 6 bases from J; bases unmatched to any gene: 3. CDR3 length: 13 amino acids. The chain recombines TRBV11-2 with TRBJ2-1; the match to TRBD1 covers 8 bases. Source material: naive CD4+ T cells sorted from blood. Sample subset: CD45RA+ positively selected. The sequence derives from a man younger than 45 in good health. Written as DNA, the CDR3 is TGTGCCAGCAGCCTCACAGGGGGCAATGAGCAGTTCTTC. Amino acids: CASSLTGGNEQFF.